This T cell receptor beta chain derives from a study of shared clonotypes between healthy human individuals (dated by TCRdb to the early 2020s). With regard to the full study: A couple of women and three men aged 18 to 49 years were included in the cohort. For each donor, three plates each were used for CD4 naive and CD4 memory, two plates were used for CD8 naive, and one plate was used for CD8 memory. To estimate repertoire size and how much clonotypes are shared between individuals, the study performed deep sequencing of blood TCR repertoires from roughly five healthy adults. Different laboratories and diverse techniques were used to prepare libraries and sequence TCR repertoires, to increase sequencing depth and limit assay-specific biases. Leukapheresis yielded between about 0.94 and 8.9 billion PBMCs per donor. Summary of the overall study and its limitations: Based on pairwise subsampling, the degree of clonotype sharing among donors was expected to be affected by sequencing depth. Sampling was restricted to blood, and TCR repertoires in tissue are likely to differ from TCR repertoires in blood. Naive subsets generally had larger estimated clonotype richness than memory subsets. Because the study included a small number of donors, the genetic and exposure-history diversity represented was limited. Rarefaction of sorted-subset datasets indicated incomplete sequencing despite the large sequencing depth. Across a few donors, 4.5% to 6.5% of naive CD4, more than 3% of naive CD8, around 2.1% of memory CD4, and approximately 0.42% of memory CD8 clonotypes were shared. Higher generation probabilities were observed for clonotypes shared by all four sorted-subset donors than for non-shared clonotypes.

As regards this clone: Its recognized antigen is unknown. A junction end diverges from the germline sequence, so it may reflect a read error.

Healthy HIV-negative adults with no recently reported acute infections or vaccinations were included as donors. All donors were Caucasian adults living in Nashville, Tennessee, USA. Magnetic negative selection was used to enrich CD4+ T cells, after which naive cells were positively selected on CD45RA and the negative fraction became the memory subset. Blood was collected by leukapheresis, and PBMCs were isolated by Ficoll-Histopaque density gradient centrifugation and then cryopreserved in liquid nitrogen vapor phase. Purity and quantity of every magnetically sorted T cell population were checked by analytical flow cytometry. Each sorted fraction had its genomic DNA isolated and then quantified by UV absorbance on a Nanodrop 2000c. Reading the germline V gene gives CDR1 MNHGY and CDR2 SVAAGI. Counted from cysteine to phenylalanine, this CDR3 has 15 amino acids. Only the CDR3 part of the read is kept: 45 bases, read in frame from the first base.

TCR CDR3 regions were amplified from genomic DNA by multiplex PCR using the deep immunoSEQ assay. Extracted genomic DNA from each cell subset was spread evenly across all wells of several immunoSEQ 96-well plates, with each plate serving as a replicate. Each replicate PCR for sorted subsets received about 210 ng genomic DNA, equal to roughly 29,000 T cell genomes. Purified libraries were quantified with a Qubit 3.0 fluorometer, sized on a Bioanalyzer 2100, and re-quantified with the KAPA Library Quantification kit. Every immunoSEQ 96-well plate was sequenced on a dedicated single-read 150-cycle Illumina NextSeq 550 flow cell. Under the source paper's analysis protocol: Because the immunoSEQ output included only junctional sequences and no quality scores, the filtering could not be the same as the filtering used for full-length reads. To assign V/J genes and CDR3, sequences were annotated against IMGT germline references using PyIR, a Python wrapper for IgBLAST v1.9. Reads were filtered out if the reads had weak V/J assignments (E-value above 1e-6), no CDR3, stop codons, out-of-frame junctions, or ambiguous translated residues. A V3J clonotype was defined by an identical inferred V gene, J gene, and CDR3 amino acid sequence. Percentage overlap between repertoires was computed as shared unique clonotypes divided by the size of the smaller repertoire. Three approaches were used to assess repertoire richness: RTK rarefaction, the Chao1 estimator, and Recon v2.1 estimates of unobserved clonotypes. Generation probabilities were computed with OLGA for all TCRbeta clonotypes obtained by the gDNA method from several donors. Not all clones reach the TCRdb copy of this immuneACCESS table, which keeps in-frame sequences only. Checked studies attribute under half of the gap to unresolved V genes and leave the rest unexplained. V, J and clone size are taken as reported in that table, and D and trimming were inferred from the DNA itself. The sample has about 1.1 million clones on record, 60% to 80% of them singletons. Roughly 0.83% of the sample comes from the top ten.

The V and J genes are TRBV6-9 and TRBJ1-2; the D gene is not confidently resolved. Sequencing was carried out using memory CD4+ T cells from PBMCs. What this sample's cell subset or site label stands for: CD45RA-negative fraction. This receptor was taken from a man aged 18 to 30 in good health. Some clones in this sample may be carry-over from other donors' samples. Read as DNA, the sequence is TGTGCCAGCAGTTATATGTCGGTTGATTGGGAGCAGGCCTTCTTC. Translated, this gives CASSYMSVDWEQAFF.